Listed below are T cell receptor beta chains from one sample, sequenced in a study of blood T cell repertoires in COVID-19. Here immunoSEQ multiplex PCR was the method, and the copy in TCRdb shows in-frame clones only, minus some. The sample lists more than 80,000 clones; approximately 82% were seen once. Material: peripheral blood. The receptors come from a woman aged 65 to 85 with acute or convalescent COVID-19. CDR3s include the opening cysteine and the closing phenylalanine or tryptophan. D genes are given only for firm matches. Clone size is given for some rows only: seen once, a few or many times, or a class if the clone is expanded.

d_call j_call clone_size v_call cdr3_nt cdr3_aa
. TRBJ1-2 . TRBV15 TGTGCCACCAGCTCGATGGAACAGTTAAGCTCTAACTATGGCTACACCTTC CATSSMEQLSSNYGYTF
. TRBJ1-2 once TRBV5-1 TGCGCCAGCAGCTTGGGGACGGGACTTCATTCGAGTAATGGCTACACCTTC CASSLGTGLHSSNGYTF
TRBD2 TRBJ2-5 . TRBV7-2 TGTGCCAGCAGCTTAGTCGGGGGGGGCAGTCCCGAGACCCAGTACTTC CASSLVGGGSPETQYF
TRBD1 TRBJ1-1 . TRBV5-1 TGCGCCAGCAGCTTTAACGGATTGGACAGGGACACTGAAGCTTTCTTT CASSFNGLDRDTEAFF
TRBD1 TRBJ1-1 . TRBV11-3 TGTGCCAGCAGCACAGGGGAGATCGCTGAAGCTTTCTTT CASSTGEIAEAFF
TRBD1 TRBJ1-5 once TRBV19 TGTGCCACCAGGGGGCCCGGAAATCAGCCCCAGCATTTT CATRGPGNQPQHF
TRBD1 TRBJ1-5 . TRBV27 TGTGCCAGCAGCCCGACTTTGACAGGGGAGGAGCCCCAGCATTTT CASSPTLTGEEPQHF
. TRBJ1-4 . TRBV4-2 TGTGCCAGCAACCAAGCGAAACCCACAGGGTTTGAAAAACTGTTTTTT CASNQAKPTGFEKLFF
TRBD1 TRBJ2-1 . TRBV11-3 TGTGCCAGCAGCCTGGGGACAGGGGACAATGAGCAGTTCTTC CASSLGTGDNEQFF
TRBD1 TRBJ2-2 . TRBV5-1 TGCGCCAGCAGCACCATCCAGGGGGCGCCGGGGAACACCGGGGAGCTGTTTTTT CASSTIQGAPGNTGELFF
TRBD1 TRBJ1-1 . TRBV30 TGTGCCTGGAGTGTGGAGGGGGCGCGTGGTGAAGCTTTCTTT CAWSVEGARGEAFF
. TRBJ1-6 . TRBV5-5 TGTGCCAGCAGCTTGTCTTGGAGTATAGATTCACCCCTCCACTTT CASSLSWSIDSPLHF
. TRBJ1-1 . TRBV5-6 TGTGCCAGCAGCTTAGTGACAGCACCGAACACTGAAGCTTTCTTT CASSLVTAPNTEAFF
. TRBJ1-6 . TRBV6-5 TGTGCCATTTCGGACTTTACTTCACCCCTCCACTTT CAISDFTSPLHF
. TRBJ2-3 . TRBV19 TGTGCCAGTAGTATAGGGGCGGGATGGGCAGATACGCAGTATTTT CASSIGAGWADTQYF
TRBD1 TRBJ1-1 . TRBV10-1 TGCGCCAGCAGTGAAGGACAGGCGACTGAAGCTTTCTTT CASSEGQATEAFF
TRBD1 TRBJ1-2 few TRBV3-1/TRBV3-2 TGTGCCAGCAGCCAAGAAGGGACAGGGTACTATGGCTACACCTTC CASSQEGTGYYGYTF
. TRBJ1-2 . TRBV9 TGTGCCAGCAGCGGCGATCGATTGGGGGACATTCATCCTTCTAACTATGGCTACACCTTC CASSGDRLGDIHPSNYGYTF
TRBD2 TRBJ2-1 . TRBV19 TGTGCCAGCGGGACTAGCGGGGGGGAGGTAAATGAGCAGTTCTTC CASGTSGGEVNEQFF
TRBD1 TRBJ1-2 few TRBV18 TGTGCCAGCTCACCTCAGACAGGGGATGGATATGGCTACACCTTC CASSPQTGDGYGYTF
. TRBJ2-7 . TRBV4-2 TGTGCCAGCAGCCAAGATATCGGGGGAGGCTACGAGCAGTACTTC CASSQDIGGGYEQYF
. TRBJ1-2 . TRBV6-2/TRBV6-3 TGTGCCAGCAGTTACTCGTTGGGCGCGGGAGGCTACACCTTC CASSYSLGAGGYTF
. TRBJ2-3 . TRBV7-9 TGTGCCAGCAGCCCGCGTGGGGGGAGCAGCACAGATACGCAGTATTTT CASSPRGGSSTDTQYF
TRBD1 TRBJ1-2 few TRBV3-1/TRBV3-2 TGTGCCAGCAGCCTCGGGACAGGTGCCAACTATGGCTACACCTTC CASSLGTGANYGYTF
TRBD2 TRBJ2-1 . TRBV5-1 TGCGCCAGCAGCCTCCAACTAGCGGGGGACAATGAGCAGTTCTTC CASSLQLAGDNEQFF
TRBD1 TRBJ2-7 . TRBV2 TGTGCCAGCAGGACAGGGGGTGTCTCCTACGAGCAGTACTTC CASRTGGVSYEQYF
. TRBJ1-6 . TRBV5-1 TGCGCCAGCAGCCCTCCACTATACTCCTATAATTCACCCCTCCACTTT CASSPPLYSYNSPLHF
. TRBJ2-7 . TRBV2 TGTGCCAGCAGTGAAGCCCTGCAGTTGGTCTACGAGCAGTACTTC CASSEALQLVYEQYF
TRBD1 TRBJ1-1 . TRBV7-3 TGTGCCAGCAGCCTGGGGACAGCCTCCCCCGAAGCTTTCTTT CASSLGTASPEAFF
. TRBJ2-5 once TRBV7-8 TGTGCCAGCAGCTCGCTCGGGACATCGCAAGAGACCCAGTACTTC CASSSLGTSQETQYF
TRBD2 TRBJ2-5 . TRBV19 TGTGCCAGTAGTAAAACTAGGACTAGCGGGAGAGAAGAGACCCAGTACTTC CASSKTRTSGREETQYF
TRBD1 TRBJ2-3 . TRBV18 TGTGCCAGCTCATCCACAGGGGCAGATACGCAGTATTTT CASSSTGADTQYF
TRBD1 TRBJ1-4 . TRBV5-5 TGTGCCAGCAGCTTGACCGACAGGGGTCAAGTATTAAGGGCTAATGAAAAACTGTTTTTT CASSLTDRGQVLRANEKLFF
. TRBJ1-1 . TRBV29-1 TGCAGCGTTACACCGGGGGACACTGAAGCTTTCTTT CSVTPGDTEAFF
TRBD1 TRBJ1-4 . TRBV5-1 TGCGCCAGCAGCCCACTGACAGGGGTCACTGAAAAACTGTTTTTT CASSPLTGVTEKLFF
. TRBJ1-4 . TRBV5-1 TGCGCCAGCAGCCTTCCTGGCAGTTATAATGAAAAACTGTTTTTT CASSLPGSYNEKLFF
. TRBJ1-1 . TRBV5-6 TGTGCCAGCAGCTTATGGGGGGACGCTGAAGCTTTCTTT CASSLWGDAEAFF
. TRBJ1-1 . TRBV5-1 TGCGCCAGCAGCTTGGAAATGACAGTCACCGGGCAGAACGCTGAAGCTTTCTTT CASSLEMTVTGQNAEAFF
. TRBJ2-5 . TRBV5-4 TGTGCCAGCAGCTTGGACCTACAAGAGACCCAGTACTTC CASSLDLQETQYF
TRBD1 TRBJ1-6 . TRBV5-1 TGCGCCAGCAGCATCGGACAGGGCACTAATAATTCACCCCTCCACTTT CASSIGQGTNNSPLHF
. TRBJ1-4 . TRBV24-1 TGTGCCACCAGTGATCCCGGAGGAAGTAATGAAAAACTGTTTTTT CATSDPGGSNEKLFF
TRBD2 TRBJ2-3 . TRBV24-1 TGTGCCACCAGTGATCCGGGACTAGCACCCACAGATACGCAGTATTTT CATSDPGLAPTDTQYF
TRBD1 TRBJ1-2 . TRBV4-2 TGTGCCAGCAGCCCAGGAACAGGGGGCATCTATGGCTACACCTTC CASSPGTGGIYGYTF
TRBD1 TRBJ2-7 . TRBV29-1 TGCAGCGTGCAGGGACAGGGAACCGCTCCGAGGGCCTACGAGCAGTACTTC CSVQGQGTAPRAYEQYF
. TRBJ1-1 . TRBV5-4 TGTGCCAGCAGCGGACAGCCTACTGCCACTGAAGCTTTCTTT CASSGQPTATEAFF
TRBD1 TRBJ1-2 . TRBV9 TGTGCCAGCAGCCCCCCCGTGGACAGGGTTGGCGGCTACACCTTC CASSPPVDRVGGYTF
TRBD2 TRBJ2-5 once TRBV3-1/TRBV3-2 TGTGCCAGCAGACATACAGGACTAGCCCAAGAGACCCAGTACTTC CASRHTGLAQETQYF
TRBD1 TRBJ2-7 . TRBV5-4 TGTGCCAGCAGCCCACCGGGACAGGGTTGGTACGAGCAGTACTTC CASSPPGQGWYEQYF
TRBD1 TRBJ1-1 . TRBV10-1 TGCGCCAGCGCCCGGAAAATGACAGGGGGGGACACTGAAGCTTTCTTT CASARKMTGGDTEAFF
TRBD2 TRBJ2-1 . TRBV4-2 TGTGCCAGCAGCCAAGATAGGACTAGTGACAATGAGCAGTTCTTC CASSQDRTSDNEQFF
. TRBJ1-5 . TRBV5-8 TGTGCCAGCAGCTCAAATAGCAATCAGCCCCAGCATTTT CASSSNSNQPQHF
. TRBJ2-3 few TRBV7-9 TGTGCCAGCAGCTTAAGTGAATCCCCGGGGACAGATACGCAGTATTTT CASSLSESPGTDTQYF
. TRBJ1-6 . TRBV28 TGTGCCAGCAGTTTACCGGACGGGAATAATTCACCCCTCCACTTT CASSLPDGNNSPLHF
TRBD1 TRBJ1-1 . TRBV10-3 TGTGCCATCAGTGGGAGGGGGCTAGTGAACACTGAAGCTTTCTTT CAISGRGLVNTEAFF
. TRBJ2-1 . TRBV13 TGTGCCAGCAGCTCAAGGACGGGATACAATGAGCAGTTCTTC CASSSRTGYNEQFF
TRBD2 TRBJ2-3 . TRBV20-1 TGCAGTGCTAGTCCGGGACTAGCGGGAGGTGGAGATACGCAGTATTTT CSASPGLAGGGDTQYF